This T cell receptor beta chain emerged from a study of T cell changes during pregnancy in multiple sclerosis. TCRdb's copy holds only in-frame clones and misses some; the assay was immunoSEQ multiplex PCR. The table lists around 60,000 clones, approximately 92% of them singletons, with 2.5% to 3.5% in the top ten. Germline CDR1 is GTSNPN and CDR2 is SVGIG (reference sequence). CDR3 length: 13 amino acids. Trimming cost V 2 bases and J 4 bases; bases outside gene matches: 1. The source was peripheral blood, collected in the second trimester of pregnancy. The chain links TRBV30 to TRBJ2-3, with TRBD2 identical over 9 bases. The TCR originated in a female donor in good health, enrolled as a control in a pregnancy study. DNA of the CDR3: TGTGCCTGGAGTCTAGCGGGGTCAGATACGCAGTATTTT. Amino acids: CAWSLAGSDTQYF. The entire variable domain, with the rest obtained from reference TRBV30 and TRBJ2-3, is as follows: SQTIHQWPATLVQPVGSPLSLECTVEGTSNPNLYWYRQAAGRGLQLLFYSVGIGQISSEVPQNLSASRPQDRQFILSSKKLLLSDSGFYLCAWSLAGSDTQYFGPGTRLTVL.